The 17 T cell receptor beta chains in this list originate from one sample, sequenced in a study of spatial heterogeneity in lung cancer. Time point meaning: blood at routine non-recurrence follow-up after resection. TCRdb recomputed calls from the 5' RACE reads with MiXCR, one row per CDR3 protein. The table records about 94,000 distinct CDR3 sequences, 15% to 20% of them present only once. The source material was PBMCs, sampled at follow-up. The receptors derive from a male donor with early-stage non-small cell lung cancer.

J is TRBJ1-2 and V is TRBV5-6; tentative D call: TRBD1 (5 bases). Germline CDR1 reads SGHDT; CDR2 reads YYEEEE. This CDR3 is 14 amino acids long. Trimming shortened V by 0 bases and J by 2 bases, and 8 bases separated the two germline ends. The CDR3: CASSLVGQNYGYTF. The CDR3 DNA reads as TGTGCCAGCAGCTTGGTGGGGCAGAACTATGGCTACACCTTC.

The V gene is TRBV6-5, the J gene TRBJ2-3; D may be TRBD2 (6 bases). The germline gives CDR1 MNHEY, CDR2 SVGAGI. V was trimmed by 6 bases and J by 1 base, leaving 14 bases between them. The CDR3 is 15 residues long. The CDR3 DNA reads as TGTGCCAGCAGGGGAGCGGGCCCCCGCACAGATACGCAGTATTTT. Translation: CASRGAGPRTDTQYF.

This chain connects TRBV20-1 to TRBJ2-7; TRBD2 matches 12 bases. The CDR3 consists of 12 residues. Germline loops: CDR1 DFQATT, CDR2 SNEGSKA (reference sequence). V shed 4 bases, J shed 6 bases, and the junction held 1 base outside the gene matches. In DNA, the CDR3 is TGCAGTGCTACTAGCGGGAGGGCCGAGCAGTACTTC. Its protein is CSATSGRAEQYF.

The rearrangement uses TRBV7-2 and TRBJ1-2, with D tentatively TRBD1 (6 bases). Trimming removed 1 base at V and 0 bases at J, with 12 bases between. The germline V gene encodes CDR1 SGHTA and CDR2 FQGNSA. The CDR3 totals 16 residues. The CDR3 reads CASSLDGTSTNYGYTF. DNA for the CDR3: TGTGCCAGCAGCTTAGACGGGACAAGCACTAACTATGGCTACACCTTC.

This clonotype occurred a few times. The genes are TRBV27 and TRBJ2-3; 9 bases are shared with TRBD2. The CDR3 contains 15 residues. Germline lookup yields CDR1 MNHEY and CDR2 SMNVEV (reference sequence). The V gene end was trimmed by 5 bases and the J gene end by 6 bases; junction bases not matched to a gene: 9. The CDR3 nucleotides read TGTGCCAGCAGTAAATCGGGACTAGCAAGGGATACGCAGTATTTT. This codes for CASSKSGLARDTQYF.

The chain is built from TRBV28 and TRBJ1-1; the D is unclear. The V gene's germline CDR1 is MDHEN and CDR2 SYDVKM. This CDR3 has 15 residues. V was shortened by 11 bases and J by 0 bases, with 19 bases between the two germline ends. The CDR3 DNA reads TGTGCCTGGACCCCCCGGGCCGGCATGAACACTGAAGCTTTCTTT. Its protein product is CAWTPRAGMNTEAFF. Combining the CDR3 with reference TRBV28 and TRBJ1-1 gives the whole variable domain DVKVTQSSRYLVKRTGEKVFLECVQDMDHENMFWYRQDPGLGLRLIYFSYDVKMKEKGDIPEGYSVSREKKERFSLILESASTNQTSMYLCAWTPRAGMNTEAFFGQGTRLTVV.

Here the CDR3 DNA reads TGTGCCACCAGTGCCCGGGACAGGTTCGTCTCCTACAATGAGCAGTTCTTC. Its translation: CATSARDRFVSYNEQFF. The rearrangement joins TRBV24-1 to TRBJ2-1; 8 bases align to TRBD1. Germline CDR1 and CDR2: KGHDR and SFDVKD. V was pared by 5 bases and J by 0 bases, with 8 bases of the junction left unmatched. The CDR3 has 17 residues.

The chain's CDR3 is CSVEVLPGLAGYNEQFF. The CDR3 DNA reads as TGCAGCGTTGAAGTACTCCCCGGGCTAGCGGGGTACAATGAGCAGTTCTTC. J is TRBJ2-1 and V is TRBV29-1; 9 nucleotides line up with TRBD2. J gave up 4 bases and V 1 base, and 11 bases lay outside the gene matches. In germline, CDR1 is SQVTM, CDR2 ANQGSEA. This CDR3 spans 17 amino acids.

This clonotype was picked up a small number of times. This sequence joins TRBV15 and TRBJ2-4; 13 nucleotides match TRBD2. V dropped 5 bases and J dropped 9; count of bases not matched to a gene: 1. CDR3 length: 13 residues. Germline loops: CDR1 LNHNV, CDR2 YYDKDF (reference sequence). The CDR3 loop is CATSRTSGGIQYF. In DNA, the CDR3 is TGTGCCACCAGCCGGACTAGCGGGGGCATTCAGTACTTC.

The DNA for the CDR3 is TGCGCCAGCAGCTTTAGCGGGGGACCCAATGAGCAGTTCTTC. This gives the protein CASSFSGGPNEQFF. The chain couples TRBV5-1 to TRBJ2-1, with TRBD2 matching over 9 bases. Germline loops: CDR1 SGHRS, CDR2 YFSETQ. There are 14 residues in the CDR3. The J segment lost 6 bases and the V segment lost 2 bases, leaving 3 bases of the junction unmatched.

This sequence joins TRBV19 and TRBJ1-5; 9 bases map to TRBD1. Germline CDR1 LNHDA, CDR2 SQIVND (reference sequence). This CDR3 spans 19 amino acids. V was clipped by 5 bases and J by 2 bases; unmatched bases: 16. The CDR3 DNA follows: TGTGCCAGTAGTGTCACCACAGGGGGCAGCGGGGTACGCAATCAGCCCCAGCATTTT. It is translated as CASSVTTGGSGVRNQPQHF.

The chain links TRBV18 to TRBJ2-5; 8 bases align to TRBD2. The CDR3 runs to 16 residues. Germline assignment: CDR1 KGHSH and CDR2 LQKENI. With 0 bases clipped from V and 2 bases from J, the junction kept 5 bases outside the gene matches. The CDR3, as DNA: TGTGCCAGCTCACCACCGGGACTAGGAGGACAAGAGACCCAGTACTTC. Translated: CASSPPGLGGQETQYF.

This clonotype came up a few times. This rearrangement joins TRBV12-3 or TRBV12-4 to TRBJ1-2, with D tentatively TRBD1 (6 bases). V was cut by 5 bases and J by 4 bases, with 8 bases left in between. The CDR3 consists of 12 residues. The CDR3 protein is CASSLQGYGYTF. The CDR3 coding sequence is TGTGCCAGCAGTCTACAGGGCTATGGCTACACCTTC.

The chain employs TRBV20-1 and TRBJ2-7; 8 positions agree with TRBD1. With 2 bases clipped from V and 3 bases from J, the junction kept 3 bases outside the gene matches. The CDR3 totals 13 residues. Germline V lookup: CDR1 DFQATT, CDR2 SNEGSKA (reference sequence). The CDR3 bases are TGCAGTGCTAGAAGGGACAGGAGCTACGAGCAGTACTTC. It codes for CSARRDRSYEQYF.

The gene calls are TRBV19 and TRBJ1-6; D uncertain. The ends were cut back, 4 bases at V and 10 bases at J, with 11 bases in the middle. The CDR3 runs 13 residues. Germline CDR1 reads LNHDA; CDR2 reads SQIVND (reference sequence). In DNA, the CDR3 is TGTGCCAGTAGTAACCGGGATAGATCACCCCTCCACTTT. It is translated as CASSNRDRSPLHF.

Comments on this clonotype: A single base separates this from a much larger clone, so it may be a read error. J is TRBJ2-2 and V is TRBV20-1, with TRBD2 identical over 12 bases. CDR3 length equals 16 residues. CDR1 DFQATT and CDR2 SNEGSKA come from the germline V gene (reference sequence). The CDR3, as DNA: TGCAGTGCGAGACTAGCGGGGGCCTCGAACACCGGGGAGCCGTTTTTT. Protein product: CSARLAGASNTGEPFF.

In this sample, this clonotype turned up a few times. The chain is built from TRBV29-1 and TRBJ1-1, with D possibly being TRBD1 (6 bases). Germline CDR1 is SQVTM and CDR2 is ANQGSEA. Trimming pared 1 base from V and 1 base from J, leaving 7 bases between. This CDR3 spans 13 amino acids. CDR3 bases: TGCAGCGTTGAAGGCAGGGGGAACACTGAAGCTTTCTTT. It encodes CSVEGRGNTEAFF. The full variable domain, its missing parts supplied by reference TRBV29-1 and TRBJ1-1, is SAVISQKPSRDICQRGTSLTIQCQVDSQVTMMFWYRQQPGQSLTLIATANQGSEATYESGFVIDKFPISRPNLTFSTLTVSNMSPEDSSIYLCSVEGRGNTEAFFGQGTRLTVV.